This is a list of T cell receptor beta chains from one sample in a study of cytomegalovirus exposure and HLA in healthy donors. TCRdb's table, derived via immunoSEQ multiplex PCR, lists solely in-frame clones and lacks some. Its table records about 200,000 clones. The sample taken for sequencing was PBMCs. These receptors all come from a girl aged 2 to 10 in good health and CMV-seropositive. The CDR3 runs from the conserved cysteine through the conserved F or W. The D gene is left open where the match is weak.

j_gene,d_gene,v_gene,CDR3nt,CDR3aa
TRBJ1-6,.,TRBV27,TGTGCCAGCAGTCCCTACCCCAATTCACCCCTCCACTTT,CASSPYPNSPLHF
TRBJ1-2,.,TRBV6-1,TGTGCCAGCAGTGAAATAGGTAGCAGCTACACCTTC,CASSEIGSSYTF
TRBJ2-7,.,TRBV5-1,TGCGCCAGCAGCGTTAGGGAGCCCTCCTACGAGCAGTACTTC,CASSVREPSYEQYF
TRBJ2-1,.,TRBV4-2,TGTGCCAGCAGCCAAGACACTGGGACTCGAGAGCAGTTCTTC,CASSQDTGTREQFF
TRBJ2-7,.,TRBV4-2,TGTGCCAGCAGCCAAGAATTCCTCTCCTACGAGCAGTACTTC,CASSQEFLSYEQYF
TRBJ1-1,TRBD1,TRBV5-1,TGCGCCAGCAGAGATGACAGGGAGAACACTGAAGCTTTCTTT,CASRDDRENTEAFF
TRBJ1-4,.,TRBV28,TGTGCCAGCGGGGAGGGCCCATCGAATGAAAAACTGTTTTTT,CASGEGPSNEKLFF
TRBJ2-7,.,TRBV6-1,TGTGCCAGCAGTGCCGGGGGACAGAGGCTTCGGGCCTACGAGCAGTACTTC,CASSAGGQRLRAYEQYF
TRBJ2-7,TRBD2,TRBV19,TGTGCCAGTAGTAAACTAGCGGGAGGCTTATACGAGCAGTACTTC,CASSKLAGGLYEQYF
TRBJ1-2,TRBD1,TRBV25-1,TGTGCCAGCAGTGAAATAAGCGGACAGGGAAGAAGGGGCTACACCTTC,CASSEISGQGRRGYTF
TRBJ2-2,.,TRBV28,TGTGCCAGCAGTTTAGCTACGAACACCGGGGAGCTGTTTTTT,CASSLATNTGELFF
TRBJ2-3,.,TRBV7-3,TGTGCCAGCAGCCCCCGGGGGGATACGCAGTATTTT,CASSPRGDTQYF
TRBJ2-4,TRBD1,TRBV6-5,TGTGCCAGCAGTAAACAGGGGAACATTCAGTACTTC,CASSKQGNIQYF
TRBJ2-3,TRBD2,TRBV7-8,TGTGCCAGCAGCTTTAGCGGGGCGGGAGATACGCAGTATTTT,CASSFSGAGDTQYF
TRBJ2-3,TRBD2,TRBV9,TGTGCCAGCAGCCAAAGGATAGGGGCTAGCGGGACAACAGATACGCAGTATTTT,CASSQRIGASGTTDTQYF
TRBJ2-1,TRBD2,TRBV15,TGTGCCACCAGCAGGCAGCCGCCGGGACTAGCGGGAGGGGGTGAGCAGTTCTTC,CATSRQPPGLAGGGEQFF
TRBJ2-1,.,TRBV19,TGTGCCAGTAGTATAAGGGGATCCTACAATGAGCAGTTCTTC,CASSIRGSYNEQFF
TRBJ1-4,.,TRBV9,TGTGCCAGCAGCATGGGGGGGCAGAACCTCGAAAAACTGTTTTTT,CASSMGGQNLEKLFF
TRBJ2-7,.,TRBV28,TGTGCCAGCAGTATACCGTCGACAGGAGCCTACGAGCAGTACTTC,CASSIPSTGAYEQYF
TRBJ2-7,.,TRBV19,TGTGCCAGTAGTATTGGGGGGAGCTACGAGCAGTACTTC,CASSIGGSYEQYF
TRBJ2-1,TRBD2,TRBV11-1,TGTGCCAGCAGCTTAGATGGACTAGCCTACGAGGAATCCTACAATGAGCAGTTCTTC,CASSLDGLAYEESYNEQFF
TRBJ2-7,TRBD1,TRBV5-1,TGCGCCAGCAGCGCCAGGGGGCGGTTCGAGCAGTACTTC,CASSARGRFEQYF
TRBJ2-7,.,TRBV13,TGTGCCAGCAGCTTAAGTGATACAGGGACATACGAGCAGTACTTC,CASSLSDTGTYEQYF
TRBJ1-1,.,TRBV7-9,TGTGCCAGCAGCTTAGGGGCTGTCAGCCAGATGAACACTGAAGCTTTCTTT,CASSLGAVSQMNTEAFF
TRBJ1-2,.,TRBV6-5,TGTGCCAGCAGTTCCCCAGGGTCTCACTATGGCTACACCTTC,CASSSPGSHYGYTF
TRBJ2-1,.,TRBV15,TGTGCCACCAGCAGGCGGACAAGGTCCAATGAGCAGTTCTTC,CATSRRTRSNEQFF
TRBJ2-7,TRBD1,TRBV12-5,TGTGCTAGTGCCCACGACAGGGCCACCCACGAGCAGTACTTC,CASAHDRATHEQYF
TRBJ2-1,.,TRBV27,TGTGCCATACTAGATCTCATGTACAATGAGCAGTTCTTC,CAILDLMYNEQFF